The clone carrying this T cell receptor (beta chain) was picked up many times. Its antigen is not identified. These data come from a study of CD8+CD57+ T cells in acquired aplastic anemia. Study details: Sorted CD4+ and CD8+ cells gave a mean 3.2 ug DNA, range about 0.19 to 27.4 ug. Mean read depth for CD4+ cells from healthy donors was 9.5 million to 13 million. General study points: For CD8+ Simpson's diversity, patients and controls showed no significant difference. In common between the patients and the controls were nearly 30 CD8+ CDR3 sequences.

This CDR3 is built from 13 residues. Trimming cost V 4 bases and J 13 bases; bases outside gene matches: 9. Looked up from germline, CDR1 is KGHDR and CDR2 is SFDVKD. Genomic DNA, serving as template, underwent TCR beta VDJ and CDR3 profiling. Via MiXCR, TCRdb re-called the reads, giving one row per CDR3 protein. The data show around 140,000 distinct CDR3 sequences, with around two fifths seen just once and almost 8.5% held by the top ten. J is TRBJ2-1 and V is TRBV24-1, with 7 bases fitting TRBD1. The specimen was sorted CD4+, CD8+, or CD8+CD57+ T cells (not recorded which) from PBMCs. The sequence was collected from a human donor in good health, serving as a control. For the CDR3, the DNA is TGTGCCACCAGTGACCTGACGACAGGGAAACAGTTCTTC. This gives the protein CATSDLTTGKQFF.